Each of the 11 T cell receptor beta chains below was sequenced from the same sample in a study of response to subunit inactivated influenza vaccine. TCRdb re-called the RT-PCR reads with MiXCR, one entry per CDR3 protein. Of about 540,000 distinct CDR3 sequences in the sample, less than 25% were seen once. These data are also associated with another study on T cells expressing NK-cell markers. That paper states: Libraries used 5'RACE template switching adding universal primer site and UMIs.

Source: CD4+ T cells sorted from PBMCs, taken 11 to 12 days after vaccination. These receptors all come from a man aged 50 or older who received an inactivated influenza vaccine.

The rearrangement links TRBV10-3 to TRBJ1-2; maybe TRBD1 (5 bases). Germline V CDR1 and CDR2: ENHRY, SYGVKD. The ends were cut back, 4 bases at V and 4 bases at J, with 13 bases in the middle. The CDR3 has 14 amino acids. Written as DNA, the CDR3 is TGTGCCATCAGTGTCGCAGGGCGTAGCTATGGCTACACCTTC. Its protein product is CAISVAGRSYGYTF.

DNA of the CDR3: TGTGCCAGCTTTACTGGTGGGCGGCTCACAGATACGCAGTATTTT. The encoded protein is CASFTGGRLTDTQYF. V and J are TRBV2 and TRBJ2-3; the D is unclear. The germline V and J ends were trimmed by 8 bases and 2 bases, with 17 bases remaining between them. CDR3 length equals 15 residues. Germline V gives CDR1 SNHLY, CDR2 FYNNEI.

The gene calls are TRBV12-3 or TRBV12-4 and TRBJ1-2, with 7 bases that match TRBD1. The CDR3 consists of 15 residues. Trimming cost V 8 bases and J 1 base; bases outside gene matches: 10. The CDR3 sequence: CASQLGTAFNYGYTF. DNA for the CDR3: TGTGCCAGCCAATTAGGGACAGCTTTTAACTATGGCTACACCTTC.

This clonotype was observed a handful of times. The rearrangement joins TRBV5-1 to TRBJ2-7; tentatively, D is TRBD1 or TRBD2 (7 bases each). The CDR3 contains 13 residues. Per germline, CDR1 SGHRS and CDR2 YFSETQ. Deletions cut 4 bases from V and 7 bases from J, with 15 bases between. The CDR3 bases are TGCGCCAGCAGCCAGGGGGGGAGCAGGGAGCAGTACTTC. It encodes CASSQGGSREQYF. The full variable domain, with the rest looked up from reference TRBV5-1 and TRBJ2-7, is KAGVTQTPRYLIKTRGQQVTLSCSPISGHRSVSWYQQTPGQGLQFLFEYFSETQRNKGNFPGRFSGRQFSNSRSEMNVSTLELGDSALYLCASSQGGSREQYFGPGTRLTVT.

This clonotype was observed a handful of times. This rearrangement joins TRBV7-2 to TRBJ2-5; D call uncertain. Trimming removed 5 bases from V and 5 bases from J, with 15 bases in between. The CDR3 totals 14 residues. The germline V gene encodes CDR1 SGHTA and CDR2 FQGNSA. The DNA of the CDR3 is TGTGCCAGCAGCCCCGGTTGGATCCGGGAGACCCAGTACTTC. Protein: CASSPGWIRETQYF.

This clonotype was recorded a few times. The chain joins TRBV7-9 to TRBJ1-1; D gene unclear. Germline V lookup: CDR1 SEHNR, CDR2 FQNEAQ (reference sequence). Trimming took 6 bases from V and 4 from J, leaving 18 bases between them. This CDR3 comprises 15 residues. CDR3 region: CASSSMGGSGTEAFF. CDR3 DNA: TGTGCCAGCAGTTCCATGGGAGGGTCCGGCACTGAAGCTTTCTTT.

This clonotype was detected a few times. CDR3 loop: CATSDPGTGAGELFF. CDR3 DNA sequence: TGTGCCACCAGTGATCCCGGGACAGGAGCCGGGGAGCTGTTTTTT. V usage is TRBV24-1 and J usage is TRBJ2-2; 8 bases are shared with TRBD1. This CDR3 has 15 amino acids. CDR1 and CDR2 from the germline V gene are KGHDR and SFDVKD. V was clipped by 3 bases and J by 6 bases; unmatched bases: 5.

CDR3: CASSRLSGEQYF. The CDR3 nucleotides read TGTGCCAGCTCACGGCTCTCTGGCGAGCAGTACTTC. The V gene is TRBV18, the J gene TRBJ2-7; D unclear. The CDR3 loop spans 12 amino acids. Germline loops: CDR1 KGHSH, CDR2 LQKENI. Trimming removed 4 bases at V and 6 bases at J, with 10 bases between. The variable domain in full, completed from reference TRBV18 and TRBJ2-7, reads NAGVMQNPRHLVRRRGQEARLRCSPMKGHSHVYWYRQLPEEGLKFMVYLQKENIIDESGMPKERFSAEFPKEGPSILRIQQVVRGDSAAYFCASSRLSGEQYFGPGTRLTVT.

The rearrangement uses TRBV19 and TRBJ1-5, with 8 bases fitting TRBD1. Germline V gene sequence: CDR1 LNHDA, CDR2 SQIVND (reference sequence). J was trimmed by 4 bases and V by 6 bases; bases with no gene match: 5. This CDR3 has 14 residues. The CDR3 loop is CASSQGAWNQPQHF. CDR3 sequence (DNA): TGTGCCAGTAGCCAGGGGGCTTGGAATCAGCCCCAGCATTTT.

The V and J genes are TRBV30 and TRBJ2-5; TRBD1 aligns across 7 bases. Germline V gene sequence: CDR1 GTSNPN, CDR2 SVGIG (reference sequence). This CDR3 contains 15 residues. Trimming took 2 bases from V and 2 from J; bases not matched to a gene: 8. CDR3 amino acids: CAWSPRQGQQETQYF. The CDR3, as DNA: TGTGCCTGGAGTCCCCGACAGGGTCAACAAGAGACCCAGTACTTC. Full variable domain (missing parts from reference TRBV30 and TRBJ2-5): SQTIHQWPATLVQPVGSPLSLECTVEGTSNPNLYWYRQAAGRGLQLLFYSVGIGQISSEVPQNLSASRPQDRQFILSSKKLLLSDSGFYLCAWSPRQGQQETQYFGPGTRLLVL.

This clonotype has more than one count but fewer than ten. The genes are TRBV2 and TRBJ1-2; 9 bases line up with TRBD1. The CDR3 has 15 amino acids. Germline values: CDR1 SNHLY, CDR2 FYNNEI. Trimming took 6 bases from V and 6 from J; bases not matched to a gene: 11. DNA for the CDR3: TGTGCCAGCAGGGGGGACAGGGAGATCTCTAATGGCTACACCTTC. It yields the protein CASRGDREISNGYTF. Filled out from reference TRBV2 and TRBJ1-2, the complete variable domain reads EPEVTQTPSHQVTQMGQEVILRCVPISNHLYFYWYRQILGQKVEFLVSFYNNEISEKSEIFDDQFSVERPDGSNFTLKIRSTKLEDSAMYFCASRGDREISNGYTFGSGTRLTVV.